This T cell receptor beta chain derives from a study of identical twins. General observations from the study: The conclusions drew on cross-sectional statistical analysis instead of tracking the same donors.

The V gene lost 0 bases and the J gene lost 3 bases, with 5 bases spanning the gap. Per the germline V gene, CDR1 is ENHRY and CDR2 is SYGVKD. This CDR3 has 13 residues. TCRdb fed the 5' RACE reads into MiXCR, producing one record per CDR3 protein. This sample yields about 890,000 distinct CDR3 sequences, of which 9% to 15% are seen a single time; around 1.5% belongs to the top ten. This clonotype was recorded many times. Its specificity is not known. These data also featured in a second study, about yellow fever vaccine responses in identical twins. As that report states: Twins showed a vaccine T cell response that reportedly seemed partly convergent, partly personalized.

The V and J genes are TRBV10-3 and TRBJ1-1, with no clear D. The sequenced sample consisted of PBMCs. The TCR was taken from a woman between 18 and 30 years old in good health. The CDR3 DNA reads as TGTGCCATCAGTGAGTCGGGATACACTGAAGCTTTCTTT. Its protein is CAISESGYTEAFF.